These 15 T cell receptor beta chains were sequenced from one sample in a study of monozygotic twins with inflammatory bowel disease. TCRdb re-called the 5' RACE reads and shows each CDR3 protein once, DNA omitted. Its table records fewer than 550,000 distinct CDR3 sequences. Sequenced material: blood. Receptor source: a human donor with ulcerative colitis or Crohn's disease, or a healthy co-twin of an affected twin (not recorded which).

The rearrangement joins TRBV9 to TRBJ1-1; with no DNA, the TCRdb D assignment of TRBD1 cannot be verified. The germline CDR1 and CDR2 sequences are SGDLS and YYNGEE. This CDR3 is built from 15 residues. The chain's CDR3 is CASSAGDRMNTEAFF.

The J gene is TRBJ2-6, the V gene TRBV20-1. The CDR3 runs 14 residues. CDR1 and CDR2 from the germline V gene are DFQATT and SNEGSKA (reference sequence). The CDR3 is CSARFQPGANVLTF.

This rearrangement joins TRBV7-3 to TRBJ2-5; TCRdb's assignment of TRBD1 cannot be checked, as there is no DNA. Germline V lookup: CDR1 SGHTA, CDR2 FQGTGA. The CDR3 spans 14 residues. CDR3: CASSRGGIQETQYF.

V usage is TRBV9 and J usage is TRBJ2-1. CDR1 and CDR2 (germline): SGDLS, YYNGEE. The CDR3 is made up of 15 amino acids. CDR3 residues: CASSVAVRLDNEQFF. The full variable domain, with the rest looked up from reference TRBV9 and TRBJ2-1, is DSGVTQTPKHLITATGQRVTLRCSPRSGDLSVYWYQQSLDQGLQFLIQYYNGEERAKGNILERFSAQQFPDLHSELNLSSLELGDSALYFCASSVAVRLDNEQFFGPGTRLTVL.

The gene calls are TRBV6-1 and TRBJ2-2; TCRdb picks TRBD2, but there is no DNA to check that call. CDR3 length equals 17 residues. The germline V gene encodes CDR1 MNHNS and CDR2 SASEGT. The CDR3 spells CASSMTSGGPSTGELFF.

The chain links TRBV7-9 to TRBJ2-2; with no DNA, the TCRdb D assignment of TRBD2 cannot be verified. This CDR3 is 14 amino acids long. Germline CDR1 SEHNR, CDR2 FQNEAQ (reference sequence). The CDR3 here is CASRLDSLTGELFF.

The chain couples TRBV5-4 to TRBJ2-2; as DNA is missing, the TRBD1 call by TCRdb cannot be tested. The CDR3 extends over 15 amino acids. Germline V gene lookup returns CDR1 SGHNT and CDR2 YYREEE (reference sequence). This CDR3 reads CASSSPKGNTGELFF.

The chain uses TRBV7-2 and TRBJ1-1. Looked up from germline, CDR1 is SGHTA and CDR2 is FQGNSA. There are 13 residues in the CDR3. The CDR3 is CASSFKVNTDAFF.

CDR3 amino acids: CASSLDLERFYEQYF. The gene calls are TRBV11-2 and TRBJ2-7. The CDR3 is 15 amino acids. Germline V gene data show CDR1 as SGHAT and CDR2 as FQNNGV. Looking up the rest from reference TRBV11-2 and TRBJ2-7 gives the full variable domain: EAGVAQSPRYKIIEKRQSVAFWCNPISGHATLYWYQQILGQGPKLLIQFQNNGVVDDSQLPKDRFSAERLKGVDSTLKIQPAKLEDSAVYLCASSLDLERFYEQYFGPGTRLTVT.

The gene calls are TRBV15 and TRBJ2-1; TCRdb names TRBD1, which stays unverified in the absence of DNA. Looked up from germline, CDR1 is LNHNV and CDR2 is YYDKDF (reference sequence). CDR3 length equals 15 residues. The CDR3: CATSIHGTGGNEQFF.

The J gene is TRBJ2-3, the V gene TRBV10-3. CDR1 and CDR2 (germline): ENHRY, SYGVKD. This CDR3 has 14 amino acids. CDR3 residues: CAISTAVGTDTQYF.

The J gene is TRBJ2-1, the V gene TRBV27; TCRdb's D call of TRBD1 is untestable without DNA. CDR1 is MNHEY, CDR2 SMNVEV, per germline (reference sequence). This CDR3 spans 19 amino acids. Here the CDR3 reads CASSKQGAVGGSRYNEQFF.

The V and J genes are TRBV24-1 and TRBJ2-7; TCRdb selects TRBD1, and the lack of DNA leaves this call unchecked. Looked up from germline, CDR1 is KGHDR and CDR2 is SFDVKD. The CDR3 has 13 residues. This CDR3 reads CATSGTGSYEQYF.

This chain connects TRBV11-1 to TRBJ2-1; TCRdb calls TRBD2, which cannot be checked without DNA. This CDR3 is built from 13 residues. The germline gives CDR1 SGHAT, CDR2 FQDESV (reference sequence). The CDR3 protein is CASSPEGGGEQFF. The full variable domain, completed using reference TRBV11-1 and TRBJ2-1, is EAEVAQSPRYKITEKSQAVAFWCDPISGHATLYWYRQILGQGPELLVQFQDESVVDDSQLPKDRFSAERLKGVDSTLKIQPAELGDSAMYLCASSPEGGGEQFFGPGTRLTVL.

The chain uses TRBV5-1 and TRBJ1-1. Germline V gene data show CDR1 as SGHRS and CDR2 as YFSETQ. The CDR3 length is 15 residues. The CDR3 region is CASSLRVSMNTEAFF.